The rows below give T cell receptor beta chains drawn from one sample of a study of blood T cell repertoires in COVID-19. Sequencing was performed with immunoSEQ multiplex PCR; in TCRdb, only in-frame clones are kept and a portion is missing. Here the sample spans approximately 450,000 clones, nearly 90% being singletons. What was sequenced was PBMCs or T cells enriched from blood (not recorded which). The receptors derive from a woman under 30 with acute COVID-19. Each CDR3 is given with its conserved first and last residue. D genes are given only for firm matches. The listing skips clone size in some rows; elsewhere it reads once, few, many or a size class.

len	v_gene	d_gene	abundance	j_gene	CDR3aa	CDR3nt
14	TRBV9	.	.	TRBJ1-5	CASSGDTSNQPQHF	TGTGCCAGCAGCGGCGACACTAGCAATCAGCCCCAGCATTTT
17	TRBV5-6	.	.	TRBJ1-1	CASSLGYGGPGRTEAFF	TGTGCCAGCAGCTTGGGGTACGGGGGACCGGGTCGGACTGAAGCTTTCTTT
14	TRBV7-9	.	.	TRBJ1-1	CASSPSGTTAEAFF	TGTGCCAGCAGCCCATCCGGGACAACAGCTGAAGCTTTCTTT
15	TRBV2	.	.	TRBJ2-7	CASKRGRGADYEQYF	TGTGCCAGCAAGAGAGGACGGGGGGCCGACTACGAGCAGTACTTC
14	TRBV6-5	.	.	TRBJ1-2	CASRGQSTNYGYTF	TGTGCCAGCCGAGGACAGTCTACTAACTATGGCTACACCTTC
16	TRBV4-1	.	.	TRBJ2-7	CASSQVVTSSPYEQYF	TGCGCCAGCAGCCAAGTGGTGACTAGTTCCCCCTACGAGCAGTACTTC
18	TRBV27	TRBD1	.	TRBJ1-5	CASSSLLTGGSVGQPQHF	TGTGCCAGCAGTTCCCTACTGACAGGGGGTTCGGTCGGTCAGCCCCAGCATTTT
14	TRBV7-9	.	.	TRBJ1-1	CASSEDSMNTEAFF	TGTGCCAGCAGTGAGGACAGCATGAACACTGAAGCTTTCTTT
14	TRBV7-9	.	once	TRBJ2-7	CASSLTGSPYEQYF	TGTGCCAGCAGCTTAACGGGTAGCCCCTACGAGCAGTACTTC
15	TRBV3-1/TRBV3-2	TRBD2	.	TRBJ2-5	CASSQDPSGPGTQYF	TGTGCCAGCAGCCAAGACCCTAGCGGGCCGGGGACCCAGTACTTC
13	TRBV27	TRBD1	.	TRBJ2-5	CASTTTGVETQYF	TGTGCCAGCACCACGACAGGGGTGGAGACCCAGTACTTC
15	TRBV9	TRBD1	.	TRBJ1-2	CASSPWTGGASGYTF	TGTGCCAGCAGCCCCTGGACAGGGGGCGCGAGTGGCTACACCTTC
14	TRBV9	.	.	TRBJ2-3	CASSVSGSTDTQYF	TGTGCCAGCAGCGTATCAGGGTCCACAGATACGCAGTATTTT
14	TRBV6-5	TRBD1	.	TRBJ1-6	CASSITGVNSPLHF	TGTGCCAGCAGTATAACAGGGGTCAATTCACCCCTCCACTTT
13	TRBV5-5	TRBD1	.	TRBJ1-1	CASSWGQTIEAFF	TGTGCCAGCAGCTGGGGACAGACGATCGAGGCTTTCTTT
12	TRBV28	.	.	TRBJ2-7	CASNKLVGEQYF	TGTGCCAGCAATAAACTCGTCGGCGAGCAGTACTTC
14	TRBV9	TRBD1	few	TRBJ1-5	CASSFSGGDQPQHF	TGTGCCAGCAGCTTTTCAGGGGGCGATCAGCCCCAGCATTTT
15	TRBV6-1	.	few	TRBJ2-6	CASSEQDSGANVLTF	TGTGCCAGCAGTGAACAGGACTCTGGGGCCAACGTCCTGACTTTC
15	TRBV5-4	TRBD1	.	TRBJ2-7	CASSLGGQASYEQYF	TGTGCCAGCAGCTTGGGGGGACAGGCCTCCTACGAGCAGTACTTC
13	TRBV6-6	TRBD1	.	TRBJ1-2	CASSYIGQDGYTF	TGTGCCAGCAGTTACATTGGACAGGATGGCTACACCTTC
13	TRBV27	.	.	TRBJ1-6	CASREGYNSPLHF	TGTGCCTCCAGGGAGGGTTATAATTCACCCCTCCACTTT
15	TRBV9	.	.	TRBJ1-6	CASSDREDLESPLHF	TGTGCCAGCAGCGACCGGGAGGATTTGGAGTCACCCCTCCACTTT
15	TRBV2	.	few	TRBJ1-6	CASSAKGGDNSPLHF	TGTGCCAGCAGTGCCAAAGGGGGGGATAATTCACCCCTCCACTTT
15	TRBV5-1	.	.	TRBJ2-5	CASSFGGGSRETQYF	TGCGCCAGCAGCTTCGGAGGGGGCTCTCGGGAGACCCAGTACTTC
14	TRBV19	.	.	TRBJ1-2	CASSIDLANYGYTF	TGTGCCAGTAGTATAGATCTGGCCAACTATGGCTACACCTTC
12	TRBV7-9	.	.	TRBJ1-2	CASSLQGDGYTF	TGTGCCAGCAGCCTACAGGGTGATGGCTACACCTTC
15	TRBV12-5	.	.	TRBJ2-7	CASGLVLGRDYEQYF	TGTGCTAGTGGTTTGGTACTAGGCAGAGACTACGAGCAGTACTTC
15	TRBV27	.	.	TRBJ2-5	CASSLSMDSQETQYF	TGTGCCAGCAGTTTATCGATGGACAGTCAAGAGACCCAGTACTTC
14	TRBV27	.	.	TRBJ2-7	CASSWGTHSYEQYF	TGTGCCAGCAGTTGGGGGACTCATTCCTACGAGCAGTACTTC
16	TRBV28	TRBD2	.	TRBJ2-7	CASTLSAGGRDYEQYF	TGTGCCAGCACCCTTTCGGCTGGCGGGAGGGACTACGAGCAGTACTTC
15	TRBV19	.	once	TRBJ1-1	CASSILLRPNTEAFF	TGTGCCAGTAGTATTTTACTACGGCCGAACACTGAAGCTTTCTTT
18	TRBV11-3	TRBD1	once	TRBJ1-5	CASSFSGTGCMRNQPQHF	TGTGCCAGCAGCTTCTCCGGGACAGGATGTATGCGCAATCAGCCCCAGCATTTT
14	TRBV7-9	.	few	TRBJ2-7	CASSVGIENYEQYF	TGTGCCAGCAGCGTAGGCATTGAGAACTACGAGCAGTACTTC
14	TRBV10-3	TRBD1	.	TRBJ2-5	CAIRDRGNGETQYF	TGTGCCATCAGAGACAGGGGGAATGGAGAGACCCAGTACTTC
15	TRBV6-5	.	.	TRBJ1-1	CASSYGGRENTEAFF	TGTGCCAGCAGTTACGGCGGCAGGGAGAACACTGAAGCTTTCTTT
14	TRBV18	.	.	TRBJ1-1	CASSPPTGNTEAFF	TGTGCCAGCTCACCACCAACGGGGAACACTGAAGCTTTCTTT
16	TRBV5-1	.	.	TRBJ1-1	CASSLDHAAVGREAFF	TGCGCCAGCAGCTTGGATCATGCGGCGGTAGGTAGAGAAGCTTTCTTT
14	TRBV30	.	.	TRBJ2-5	CAWSGGVGIETQYF	TGTGCCTGGAGTGGGGGAGTGGGGATAGAGACCCAGTACTTC
16	TRBV24-1	TRBD1	.	TRBJ1-5	CATSDLGDRGNQPQHF	TGTGCCACCAGTGATTTGGGGGACAGAGGCAATCAGCCCCAGCATTTT
18	TRBV28	.	.	TRBJ2-1	CASRSKGAIKRNYNEQFF	TGTGCCAGCAGATCAAAGGGAGCAATAAAGCGAAACTACAATGAGCAGTTCTTC
16	TRBV27	TRBD2	.	TRBJ2-3	CASMGGLSGRTDTQYF	TGTGCCAGCATGGGCGGTTTAAGCGGGAGGACAGATACGCAGTATTTT
13	TRBV11-2	TRBD1	few	TRBJ1-1	CASSSQGDTEAFF	TGTGCCAGCAGCTCCCAGGGGGACACTGAAGCTTTCTTT
15	TRBV7-9	TRBD2	.	TRBJ2-5	CASSRLAGGQETQYF	TGTGCCAGCAGCCGACTAGCGGGGGGACAAGAGACCCAGTACTTC
17	TRBV5-1	TRBD2	once	TRBJ2-1	CASSFQFTGGFSNEQFF	TGCGCCAGCAGCTTTCAGTTTACGGGGGGTTTTTCGAATGAGCAGTTCTTC
13	TRBV10-2	TRBD1	few	TRBJ2-7	CASRRQGSYEQYF	TGCGCCAGCAGAAGACAGGGAAGCTACGAGCAGTACTTC
14	TRBV18	TRBD1	.	TRBJ2-7	CASSPGQDPSEQYF	TGTGCCAGCTCACCGGGACAGGACCCTTCCGAGCAGTACTTC
14	TRBV5-5	.	.	TRBJ1-3	CASSRQSSGNTIYF	TGTGCCAGCAGCCGACAAAGCTCTGGAAACACCATATATTTT
12	TRBV25-1	.	.	TRBJ2-1	CASREDSFGQFF	TGTGCCAGCAGGGAGGACAGTTTCGGGCAGTTCTTC
13	TRBV6-5	.	.	TRBJ1-2	CASSMTGSYGYTF	TGTGCCAGCAGTATGACAGGCTCTTATGGCTACACCTTC
14	TRBV5-4	TRBD2	.	TRBJ2-7	CASSWEGMGHEQYF	TGTGCCAGCAGCTGGGAGGGTATGGGGCACGAGCAGTACTTC
15	TRBV11-2	TRBD1	.	TRBJ2-1	CASSFSGGSYNEQFF	TGTGCCAGCAGCTTCTCAGGGGGCTCCTACAATGAGCAGTTCTTC
13	TRBV3-1/TRBV3-2	.	.	TRBJ1-2	CASSQEGAGGYTF	TGTGCCAGCAGCCAAGAGGGGGCTGGAGGCTACACCTTC
16	TRBV27	.	.	TRBJ2-7	CASSPSGKPSSYEQYF	TGTGCCAGCAGCCCTTCGGGTAAGCCTTCGTCCTACGAGCAGTACTTC
18	TRBV7-2	TRBD2	.	TRBJ2-2	CASSLGGFVLASTGELFF	TGTGCCAGCAGCTTAGGCGGCTTTGTACTAGCGTCTACCGGGGAGCTGTTTTTT
15	TRBV30	.	.	TRBJ2-3	CAWSPQADSTDTQYF	TGTGCCTGGAGTCCCCAAGCGGACTCCACAGATACGCAGTATTTT
10	TRBV2	TRBD2	.	TRBJ2-1	CAMGGNEQFF	TGTGCCATGGGGGGGAATGAGCAGTTCTTC
13	TRBV5-4	.	.	TRBJ1-2	CASTKDSNYGYTF	TGTGCCAGCACGAAGGACAGTAACTATGGCTACACCTTC